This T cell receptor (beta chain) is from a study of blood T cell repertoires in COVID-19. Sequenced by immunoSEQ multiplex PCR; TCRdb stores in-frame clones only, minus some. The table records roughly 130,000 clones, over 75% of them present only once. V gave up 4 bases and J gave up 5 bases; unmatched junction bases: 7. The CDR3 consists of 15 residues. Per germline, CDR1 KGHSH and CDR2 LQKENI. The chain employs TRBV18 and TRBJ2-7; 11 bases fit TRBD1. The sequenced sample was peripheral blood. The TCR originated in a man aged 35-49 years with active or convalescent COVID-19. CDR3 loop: CASSRGQGGYHEQYF. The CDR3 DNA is TGTGCCAGCTCACGGGGACAGGGGGGTTACCACGAGCAGTACTTC. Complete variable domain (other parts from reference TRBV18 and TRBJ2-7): NAGVMQNPRHLVRRRGQEARLRCSPMKGHSHVYWYRQLPEEGLKFMVYLQKENIIDESGMPKERFSAEFPKEGPSILRIQQVVRGDSAAYFCASSRGQGGYHEQYFGPGTRLTVT.